The present entry profiles one TCR beta chain with its context. Its antigen is not known. Assay: immunoSEQ multiplex PCR; the TCRdb copy retains only in-frame clones and omits some. The repertoire has 1,700 or so clones, around nine tenths of them found once; the top ten carry 20% to 25%. The CDR3 has 14 residues. Germline V gene lookup returns CDR1 LNHDA and CDR2 SQIVND (reference sequence). With V trimmed by 10 bases and J by 5 bases, 8 bases remained unmatched. This entry belongs to a study of ipilimumab plus nivolumab after autologous stem cell transplantation. Study-level information: Median doses per patient: roughly five ipilimumab, about eight nivolumab. The myeloma group: high-risk transplant-naive, or relapse within 3 years after first autologous transplant.

Study-wide results and limits: Per the authors, repertoire, Treg and microbiota data justify further study.

The specimen comprised PBMCs, sampled in a trial of ipilimumab plus nivolumab as post-transplant consolidation. V gene TRBV19 combines with J gene TRBJ2-2, with 9 bases fitting TRBD2. This sequence was found in a male donor with multiple myeloma. Here the CDR3 reads CATTGGGETGELFF. Here the CDR3 DNA reads TGTGCCACCACAGGCGGGGGGGAGACCGGGGAGCTGTTTTTT. The complete variable domain, with remaining parts taken from reference TRBV19 and TRBJ2-2, reads DGGITQSPKYLFRKEGQNVTLSCEQNLNHDAMYWYRQDPGQGLRLIYYSQIVNDFQKGDIAEGYSVSREKKESFPLTVTSAQKNPTAFYLCATTGGGETGELFFGEGSRLTVL.